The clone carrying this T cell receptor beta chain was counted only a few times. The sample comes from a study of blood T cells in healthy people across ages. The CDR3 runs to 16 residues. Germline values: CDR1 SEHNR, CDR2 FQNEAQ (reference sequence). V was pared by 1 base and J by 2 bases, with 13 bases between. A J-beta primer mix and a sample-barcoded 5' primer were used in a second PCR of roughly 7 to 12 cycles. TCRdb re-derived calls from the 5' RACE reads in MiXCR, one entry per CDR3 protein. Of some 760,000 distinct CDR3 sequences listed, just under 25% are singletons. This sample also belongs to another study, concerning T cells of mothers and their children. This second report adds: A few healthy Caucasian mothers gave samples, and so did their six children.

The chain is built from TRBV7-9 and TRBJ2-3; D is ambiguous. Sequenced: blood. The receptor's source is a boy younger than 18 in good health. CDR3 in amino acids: CASSLVGRVNTDTQYF. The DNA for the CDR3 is TGTGCCAGCAGCTTAGTCGGACGGGTTAACACAGATACGCAGTATTTT. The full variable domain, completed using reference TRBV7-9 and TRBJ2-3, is DTGVSQNPRHKITKRGQNVTFRCDPISEHNRLYWYRQTLGQGPEFLTYFQNEAQLEKSRLLSDRFSAERPKGSFSTLEIQRTEQGDSAMYLCASSLVGRVNTDTQYFGPGTRLTVL.